This T cell receptor (beta chain) was retrieved from a study of cytomegalovirus exposure and HLA in healthy donors. The PCR used 60 Vbeta and 13 Jbeta primers. The protocol was immunoSEQ multiplex PCR, while the TCRdb copy is restricted to in-frame clones and leaves out a portion. The repertoire table contains 150,000 to 200,000 clones. The CDR3 consists of 16 residues. Germline CDR1 MNHEY, CDR2 SMNVEV (reference sequence). Trimming removed 4 bases from V and 3 bases from J; junction bases left unmatched: 9. The source is a woman aged 18-29 years in good health and CMV-seropositive. What was sequenced was PBMCs. The chain carries TRBV27 and TRBJ2-5, with TRBD1 matching 9 bases. DNA of the CDR3: TGTGCCAGCAGTTCTCGGACAGGGGCGAACAAAGAGACCCAGTACTTC. Residues: CASSSRTGANKETQYF.